The 26 T cell receptor beta chains reported below all come from one sample, sequenced in a study of OX40 agonist ivuxolimab in advanced cancers. Measured with immunoSEQ multiplex PCR; TCRdb has only the in-frame clones, and not every one. This sample has approximately 31,000 clones, with around 90% found just once. The sequencing used CD4+ or CD8+ T cells sorted from blood, collected in a trial of the OX40 agonist ivuxolimab. Receptor source: an adult with an advanced solid tumor such as melanoma, head and neck, liver or kidney cancer.

The chain links TRBV13 to TRBJ2-2; D not certain. The CDR3 consists of 18 residues. Trimming removed 0 bases at V and 0 bases at J, with 14 bases between. The germline V gene has CDR1 PRHDT and CDR2 FYEKMQ (reference sequence). CDR3 residues: CASSLGSIDGSNTGELFF. The CDR3 DNA reads TGTGCCAGCAGCTTAGGTTCGATTGACGGTTCGAACACCGGGGAGCTGTTTTTT.

The chain employs TRBV6-1 and TRBJ2-5; D gene unclear. Between the trimmed V and J ends, which lost 3 bases and 2 bases, there was a span of 13 bases. Germline lookup yields CDR1 MNHNS and CDR2 SASEGT. This CDR3 has 15 amino acids. The CDR3, as DNA: TGTGCCAGCAGTGATTTTCCCCCCCGACAAGAGACCCAGTACTTC. The encoded protein is CASSDFPPRQETQYF.

V is TRBV29-1 and J is TRBJ1-3; 9 positions agree with TRBD1. The germline V gene encodes CDR1 SQVTM and CDR2 ANQGSEA. The CDR3 runs to 15 residues. J lost 0 bases, V lost 3 bases, and 3 bases had no gene match. The CDR3 DNA sequence: TGCAGCGTTGAGGGGACAGGGAACTCTGGAAACACCATATATTTT. This translates into CSVEGTGNSGNTIYF.

The CDR3 coding sequence is TGTGCCAGCAGTTACCGGGACAGGGGGTTGAACACTGAAGCTTTCTTT. This translates into CASSYRDRGLNTEAFF. V gene TRBV28 combines with J gene TRBJ1-1, with 11 nucleotides matching TRBD1. V shed 4 bases, J shed 0 bases, and the junction held 4 bases outside the gene matches. CDR1 is MDHEN, CDR2 SYDVKM, per germline. The CDR3 is made up of 16 amino acids.

This chain links TRBV27 with TRBJ2-4; no clear D gene. V was pared by 7 bases and J by 6 bases, with 16 bases between. The CDR3 covers 14 residues. Germline V CDR1 and CDR2: MNHEY, SMNVEV (reference sequence). This CDR3 reads CASTCFWQRNIQYF. The CDR3 DNA follows: TGTGCCAGCACGTGCTTTTGGCAAAGAAACATTCAGTACTTC.

The chain joins TRBV10-3 to TRBJ1-5, with D possibly TRBD1 on 5 matching bases. The V gene's germline CDR1 is ENHRY and CDR2 SYGVKD. The ends were cut back, 8 bases at V and 5 bases at J, with 16 bases in the middle. The CDR3 covers 14 residues. The CDR3 DNA reads as TGTGCCATCGGGGACCAGCGGGTCGATCAGCCCCAGCATTTT. Translated, it gives CAIGDQRVDQPQHF.

This clone was counted only a few times. J is TRBJ2-7 and V is TRBV9; TRBD2 matches 7 bases. Germline CDR1 reads SGDLS; CDR2 reads YYNGEE. J was trimmed by 2 bases and V by 5 bases; bases with no gene match: 4. CDR3 length equals 13 residues. The CDR3 sequence: CASSSGSTYEQYF. CDR3 sequence (DNA): TGTGCCAGCAGTAGCGGGTCGACCTACGAGCAGTACTTC.

The chain is built from TRBV7-6 and TRBJ2-7; D ambiguous. V shed 1 base and J shed 0 bases, with 7 bases lying between them. Germline V lookup: CDR1 SGHVS, CDR2 FNYEAQ. This CDR3 contains 14 residues. The CDR3 region is CASSLEVSSYEQYF. The CDR3 DNA is TGTGCCAGCAGCTTAGAGGTCAGCTCCTACGAGCAGTACTTC. The full variable domain, in which reference TRBV7-6 and TRBJ2-7 provide the parts outside the CDR3, is GAGVSQSPRYKVTKRGQDVALRCDPISGHVSLYWYRQALGQGPEFLTYFNYEAQQDKSGLPNDRFSAERPEGSISTLTIQRTEQRDSAMYRCASSLEVSSYEQYFGPGTRLTVT.

The rearrangement links TRBV7-9 to TRBJ2-5; D may be TRBD1 (6 bases). The V gene's germline CDR1 is SEHNR and CDR2 FQNEAQ (reference sequence). The V end lost 1 base, the J end lost 2 bases, and 11 bases lay between the germline ends. The CDR3 is 15 residues long. This chain's CDR3 is CASSLGSGQQETQYF. CDR3 DNA: TGTGCCAGCAGCTTAGGGAGTGGACAGCAAGAGACCCAGTACTTC.

The J gene is TRBJ2-2, the V gene TRBV6-5; 8 positions agree with TRBD1. The CDR3 loop spans 15 amino acids. Germline CDR1 MNHEY, CDR2 SVGAGI. J was trimmed by 7 bases and V by 2 bases; bases with no gene match: 6. CDR3 protein: CASSYTDRAGGELFF. In DNA, the CDR3 is TGTGCCAGCAGTTACACGGACAGGGCAGGCGGGGAGCTGTTTTTT.

The V and J genes are TRBV5-1 and TRBJ2-5, with a tentative D call TRBD1 (6 bases). Germline values: CDR1 SGHRS, CDR2 YFSETQ. Deletions cut 0 bases from V and 2 bases from J, with 8 bases between. The CDR3 has 14 amino acids. CDR3 residues: CASSLVDSQETQYF. DNA for the CDR3: TGCGCCAGCAGCTTGGTGGACAGTCAAGAGACCCAGTACTTC.

The rearrangement joins TRBV5-6 to TRBJ2-2; D remains ambiguous. There are 13 residues in the CDR3. The V and J ends lost 4 bases and 7 bases respectively, with 11 bases between them. The V gene's germline CDR1 is SGHDT and CDR2 YYEEEE. In DNA form, the CDR3 reads TGTGCCAGCAGCCCCGTTCTGGTCGGGGAGCTGTTTTTT. Translating gives CASSPVLVGELFF. Together with reference TRBV5-6 and TRBJ2-2, the CDR3 gives the full variable domain: DAGVTQSPTHLIKTRGQQVTLRCSPKSGHDTVSWYQQALGQGPQFIFQYYEEEERQRGNFPDRFSGHQFPNYSSELNVNALLLGDSALYLCASSPVLVGELFFGEGSRLTVL.

CDR3: CASRHTYEQYF. CDR3 DNA sequence: TGCGCCAGCAGACACACCTACGAGCAGTACTTC. The gene calls are TRBV5-1 and TRBJ2-7; D unclear. V was pared by 5 bases and J by 2 bases, with 5 bases between. Per the germline V gene, CDR1 is SGHRS and CDR2 is YFSETQ. The length of the CDR3 is 11 residues.

The rearrangement links TRBV28 to TRBJ2-5; 8 nucleotides match TRBD1. The CDR3 contains 14 residues. V was clipped by 5 bases and J by 1 base; unmatched bases: 3. Looked up from germline, CDR1 is MDHEN and CDR2 is SYDVKM. The DNA of the CDR3 is TGTGCCAGCAGTCTCAGGGGGCTCCAAGAGACCCAGTACTTC. It is translated as CASSLRGLQETQYF.

The CDR3 reads CASSLDRSSYNEQFF. CDR3 bases: TGTGCCAGCAGTTTAGATCGAAGCTCCTACAATGAGCAGTTCTTC. The J gene is TRBJ2-1, the V gene TRBV27; unclear D gene. CDR3 length equals 15 residues. The V end was cut by 2 bases, the J end by 0 bases, with 8 bases between. CDR1 and CDR2 from the germline V gene are MNHEY and SMNVEV (reference sequence).

This chain joins TRBV28 and TRBJ2-5, with 10 bases matching TRBD2. The junction had 2 bases not matched to a gene; V was cut back by 6 bases and J by 4 bases. The germline V gene has CDR1 MDHEN and CDR2 SYDVKM. The CDR3 length is 13 residues. The CDR3 DNA reads TGTGCCAGCAGACTAGCGGGATCAGAGACCCAGTACTTC. It translates to CASRLAGSETQYF.

The chain has TRBV6-1 and TRBJ1-1; D is unresolved. Trimming removed 0 bases from V and 4 bases from J, with 12 bases in between. The germline gives CDR1 MNHNS, CDR2 SASEGT. The CDR3 totals 15 residues. The CDR3 region is CASSEAPMGGTEAFF. For the CDR3, the DNA is TGTGCCAGCAGTGAAGCGCCTATGGGAGGCACTGAAGCTTTCTTT.

The chain couples TRBV7-2 to TRBJ2-5; TRBD1 matches 9 bases. CDR1 and CDR2 from the germline V gene are SGHTA and FQGNSA. After removal of 4 bases from V and 3 bases from J, the junction contained 3 bases not matched to a gene. The CDR3 is 14 amino acids. The CDR3 DNA is TGTGCCAGCAGCTACAGGACAGGGGAAGAGACCCAGTACTTC. It codes for CASSYRTGEETQYF.

V is TRBV9 and J is TRBJ2-3; possible D gene TRBD1, 6 bases. Germline CDR1 SGDLS, CDR2 YYNGEE. Trimming left V 2 bases short and J 3 bases short, with 13 bases between. The CDR3 is 15 amino acids. CDR3: CASSVYGDRTDTQYF. CDR3 nucleotide sequence: TGTGCCAGCAGCGTCTACGGTGACAGGACAGATACGCAGTATTTT.

The J gene is TRBJ1-2, the V gene TRBV29-1; D ambiguous. The CDR3 runs to 15 residues. V gave up 6 bases and J gave up 5 bases, with 22 bases separating them. Germline V gene data show CDR1 as SQVTM and CDR2 as ANQGSEA. The CDR3 sequence: CSVDHETTVSYGYTF. The CDR3 coding sequence is TGCAGCGTGGACCATGAAACTACCGTTAGTTATGGCTACACCTTC.

The chain recombines TRBV19 with TRBJ1-4; no clear D. CDR3 size: 13 residues. Germline loops: CDR1 LNHDA, CDR2 SQIVND (reference sequence). Trimming shortened V by 0 bases and J by 8 bases, and 7 bases separated the two germline ends. The CDR3 DNA reads TGTGCCAGTAGTATAGATTCGGGAGAAAAACTGTTTTTT. It translates to CASSIDSGEKLFF.

The gene calls are TRBV6-6 and TRBJ1-2; D is unresolved. The V gene lost 10 bases and the J gene lost 8 bases, with 17 bases spanning the gap. Per the germline V gene, CDR1 is MNHNY and CDR2 is SVGAGI (reference sequence). The CDR3 has 12 residues. The CDR3 spells CATATQVSGYTF. Here the CDR3 DNA reads TGTGCCACGGCCACCCAGGTTTCGGGCTACACCTTC.

V and J are TRBV27 and TRBJ2-7; 8 bases match TRBD1. This CDR3 has 15 amino acids. The V and J ends lost 5 bases and 4 bases, in that order; junction bases with no gene match: 10. Germline CDR1 reads MNHEY; CDR2 reads SMNVEV (reference sequence). The CDR3 DNA reads TGTGCCAGCAGTATCGGACAGGGTTATGGGTACGAGCAGTACTTC. This encodes CASSIGQGYGYEQYF.

This chain connects TRBV5-4 to TRBJ2-7, with TRBD1 matching 11 bases. Germline CDR1 is SGHNT and CDR2 is YYREEE (reference sequence). With 3 bases clipped from V and 2 bases from J, the junction kept 13 bases outside the gene matches. The CDR3 spans 18 residues. The CDR3 DNA is TGTGCCAGCAGCTCCCGGGACAGGGGGATCGGACTAGCCTACGAGCAGTACTTC. Translated: CASSSRDRGIGLAYEQYF.

The count of this clone is one. V and J are TRBV5-5 and TRBJ2-7; D gene uncertain. The CDR3 sequence is 11 residues long. V lost 0 bases and J 6 bases, leaving 4 bases between the germline ends. Germline CDR1 reads SGHKS; CDR2 reads YYEKEE (reference sequence). The CDR3 here is CASSLGGEQYF. The CDR3 DNA is TGTGCCAGCAGCTTGGGCGGCGAGCAGTACTTC.

The chain has TRBV25-1 and TRBJ2-1; a possible D gene is TRBD2 (5 bases). Germline loops: CDR1 MGHDK, CDR2 SYGVNS. Trimming shortened V by 3 bases and J by 4 bases, and 13 bases separated the two germline ends. The length of the CDR3 is 15 residues. The CDR3 region has the DNA TGTGCCAGCAGTGATTTCCCTAGCTTTTACAATGAGCAGTTCTTC. Translated: CASSDFPSFYNEQFF.